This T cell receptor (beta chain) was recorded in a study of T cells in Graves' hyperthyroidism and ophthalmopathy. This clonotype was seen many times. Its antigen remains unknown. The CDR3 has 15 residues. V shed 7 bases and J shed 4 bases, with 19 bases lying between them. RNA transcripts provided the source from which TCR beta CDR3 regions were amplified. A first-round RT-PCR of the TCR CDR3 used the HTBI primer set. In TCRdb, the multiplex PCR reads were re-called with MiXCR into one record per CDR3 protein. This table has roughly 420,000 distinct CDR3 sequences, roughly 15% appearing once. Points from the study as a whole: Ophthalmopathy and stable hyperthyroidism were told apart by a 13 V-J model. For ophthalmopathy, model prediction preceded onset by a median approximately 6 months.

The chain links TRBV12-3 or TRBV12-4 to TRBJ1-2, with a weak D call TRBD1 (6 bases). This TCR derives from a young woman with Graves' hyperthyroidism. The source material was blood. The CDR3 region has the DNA TGTGCCAGCACCCCAAGGGGGGGGGCGGTCTATGGCTACACCTTC. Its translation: CASTPRGGAVYGYTF.